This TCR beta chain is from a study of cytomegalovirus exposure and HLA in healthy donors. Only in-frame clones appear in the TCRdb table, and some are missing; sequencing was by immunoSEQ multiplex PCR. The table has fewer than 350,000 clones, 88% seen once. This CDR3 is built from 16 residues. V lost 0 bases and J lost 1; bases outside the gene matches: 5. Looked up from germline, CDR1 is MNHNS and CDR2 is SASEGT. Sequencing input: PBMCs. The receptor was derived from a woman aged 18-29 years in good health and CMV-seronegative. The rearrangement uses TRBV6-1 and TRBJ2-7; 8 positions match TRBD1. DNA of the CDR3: TGTGCCAGCAGTGAAGCCTCAGGGACAGGTTCCTACGAGCAGTACTTC. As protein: CASSEASGTGSYEQYF.